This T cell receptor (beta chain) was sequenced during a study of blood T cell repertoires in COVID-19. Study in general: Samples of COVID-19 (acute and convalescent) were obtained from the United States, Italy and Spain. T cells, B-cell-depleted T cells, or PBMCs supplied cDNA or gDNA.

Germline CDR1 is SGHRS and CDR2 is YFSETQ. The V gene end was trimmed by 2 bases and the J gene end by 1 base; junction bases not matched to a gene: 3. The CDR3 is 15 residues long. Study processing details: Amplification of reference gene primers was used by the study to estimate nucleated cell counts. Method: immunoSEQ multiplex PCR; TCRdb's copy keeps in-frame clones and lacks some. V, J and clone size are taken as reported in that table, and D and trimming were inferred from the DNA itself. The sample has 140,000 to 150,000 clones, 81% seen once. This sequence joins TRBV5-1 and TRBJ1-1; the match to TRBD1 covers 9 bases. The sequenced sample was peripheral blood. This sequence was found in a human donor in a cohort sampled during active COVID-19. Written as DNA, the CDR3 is TGCGCCAGCAGCTTACGACAGGGGGGGAACACTGAAGCTTTCTTT. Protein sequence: CASSLRQGGNTEAFF.